This T cell receptor beta chain was found in a study of cytomegalovirus exposure and HLA in healthy donors. The PCR was carried out with 60 Vbeta primers and 13 Jbeta primers. Libraries were prepared by immunoSEQ multiplex PCR; TCRdb keeps only in-frame clonotypes and omits some of them. The top ten hold approximately 2.4% of the sample, which has about 120,000 clones, over 60% seen once. Germline V gene sequence: CDR1 ENHRY, CDR2 SYGVKD. The CDR3 runs 15 residues. Trimming took off 7 bases at V and 1 base at J, with 16 bases between the two ends. The receptor comes from a female donor in good health and CMV-seronegative. V gene TRBV10-3 combines with J gene TRBJ1-1, with a tentative D call TRBD1 (6 bases). Sequencing input: PBMCs. DNA for the CDR3: TGTGCCATCAAAGGGGGGGCGGCCTCGAACACTGAAGCTTTCTTT. It yields the protein CAIKGGAASNTEAFF.